This entry lists 25 T cell receptor beta chains sequenced from one sample in a study of radiation and T cells in renal cell carcinoma. Time point meaning: blood 2 weeks post-SBRT. As for treatment: 15 Gy SBRT to primary tumor, nephrectomy 4 weeks later. Measured with immunoSEQ multiplex PCR; TCRdb has only the in-frame clones, and not every one. The table has 100,000 to 150,000 clones, 88% seen once. The material sequenced was blood, taken from a patient whose treatment included radiotherapy and nephrectomy. The receptors stem from a woman aged 70-85 years with renal cell carcinoma.

This chain links TRBV10-3 with TRBJ1-1, with D unresolved. The germline V gene encodes CDR1 ENHRY and CDR2 SYGVKD. Trimming took 3 bases from V and 1 from J, leaving 6 bases between them. The CDR3 extends over 13 amino acids. The CDR3 reads CAISDGRNTEAFF. The CDR3 DNA sequence: TGTGCCATCAGTGACGGGCGGAACACTGAAGCTTTCTTT.

The chain links TRBV5-6 to TRBJ2-4; TRBD2 matches 8 bases. The CDR3 extends over 16 amino acids. V gave up 5 bases and J gave up 0 bases; unmatched junction bases: 7. Germline V gene data show CDR1 as SGHDT and CDR2 as YYEEEE. The CDR3 loop is CASSRGGPLAKNIQYF. The CDR3 bases are TGTGCCAGCAGTCGGGGGGGGCCCCTAGCCAAAAACATTCAGTACTTC.

DNA for the CDR3: TGTGCCAGCAGCGCCTCGACAGGGGACTACACTGAAGCTTTCTTT. The encoded protein is CASSASTGDYTEAFF. This chain links TRBV7-2 with TRBJ1-1; TRBD1 matches at 8 bases. Germline V CDR1 and CDR2: SGHTA, FQGNSA. The length of the CDR3 is 15 residues. After removal of 5 bases from V and 3 bases from J, the junction contained 8 bases not matched to a gene.

The chain carries TRBV21-1 and TRBJ2-7; TRBD1, the D gene given by the table, was not confirmed from the DNA. TRBV21-1 is shown as a pseudogene. The CDR3 length is 18 residues. The CDR3 sequence: CASIDRGTGTFSSYEQYF. The CDR3 DNA follows: TGTGCCAGCATCGACCGAGGAACAGGAACCTTCAGCTCCTACGAGCAGTACTTC.

This clone occurred a few times. This rearrangement joins TRBV30 to TRBJ1-1, with D tentatively TRBD1 (5 bases). CDR1 GTSNPN and CDR2 SVGIG come from the germline V gene (reference sequence). The CDR3 runs to 14 residues. The ends were cut back, 3 bases at V and 4 bases at J, with 15 bases in the middle. CDR3 amino acids: CAWREPGLFTEAFF. Written as DNA, the CDR3 is TGTGCCTGGAGAGAACCGGGACTTTTCACTGAAGCTTTCTTT.

The chain combines TRBV5-1 with TRBJ2-2, with D hard to call. Trimming took 2 bases from V and 6 from J, leaving 5 bases between them. The CDR3 runs to 12 residues. Germline lookup yields CDR1 SGHRS and CDR2 YFSETQ. CDR3 sequence (DNA): TGCGCCAGCAGCTTTGGAGCCGGGGAGCTGTTTTTT. Its protein is CASSFGAGELFF.

The CDR3 loop reads CASSLARDYGYTF. As DNA, the CDR3 is TGCGCCAGCAGCTTGGCCCGAGACTATGGCTACACCTTC. The chain combines TRBV5-1 with TRBJ1-2; D remains unclear. The CDR3 contains 13 residues. V lost 0 bases and J 3 bases, leaving 6 bases between the germline ends. In germline, CDR1 is SGHRS, CDR2 YFSETQ.

The V gene is TRBV13, the J gene TRBJ2-5; a weak D match, TRBD2 (5 bases). Germline V lookup: CDR1 PRHDT, CDR2 FYEKMQ (reference sequence). V gave up 3 bases and J gave up 5 bases, with 10 bases separating them. The CDR3 is 13 residues long. CDR3 protein: CASSFHPGETQYF. The CDR3 DNA reads TGTGCCAGCAGCTTCCATCCGGGGGAGACCCAGTACTTC. Combining the CDR3 with reference TRBV13 and TRBJ2-5 gives the whole variable domain AAGVIQSPRHLIKEKRETATLKCYPIPRHDTVYWYQQGPGQDPQFLISFYEKMQSDKGSIPDRFSAQQFSDYHSELNMSSLELGDSALYFCASSFHPGETQYFGPGTRLLVL.

The rearrangement links TRBV5-4 to TRBJ2-5; D gene ambiguous. The CDR3 sequence is 14 residues long. Germline-derived CDR1 and CDR2 are SGHNT and YYREEE (reference sequence). Trimming left V 0 bases short and J 2 bases short, with 8 bases between. The CDR3 protein is CASSLGVPQETQYF. CDR3 in DNA: TGTGCCAGCAGCTTGGGGGTGCCACAAGAGACCCAGTACTTC.

The rearrangement links TRBV19 to TRBJ2-1; the match to TRBD2 covers 16 bases. The CDR3 has 17 amino acids. Germline CDR1 and CDR2: LNHDA and SQIVND (reference sequence). The V and J ends lost 5 bases and 2 bases, in that order; junction bases with no gene match: 3. CDR3 loop: CASSFGTSGGAYNEQFF. Written as DNA, the CDR3 is TGTGCCAGTAGTTTCGGGACTAGCGGGGGGGCCTACAATGAGCAGTTCTTC.

V usage is TRBV5-1 and J usage is TRBJ2-2; D uncertain. The length of the CDR3 is 15 residues. Trimming stripped 0 bases from V and 0 bases from J, with 6 bases between. Looked up from germline, CDR1 is SGHRS and CDR2 is YFSETQ. CDR3 amino acids: CASSLGRPNTGELFF. The CDR3 DNA reads TGCGCCAGCAGCTTGGGTAGGCCGAACACCGGGGAGCTGTTTTTT. Variable domain in full (rest from reference TRBV5-1 and TRBJ2-2): KAGVTQTPRYLIKTRGQQVTLSCSPISGHRSVSWYQQTPGQGLQFLFEYFSETQRNKGNFPGRFSGRQFSNSRSEMNVSTLELGDSALYLCASSLGRPNTGELFFGEGSRLTVL.

On this clone: This CDR3 is also generated by other DNA sequences in the sample. The chain recombines TRBV7-9 with TRBJ1-2; no reliable D call. CDR3 length: 12 amino acids. Germline V lookup: CDR1 SEHNR, CDR2 FQNEAQ (reference sequence). The V gene lost 5 bases and the J gene lost 7 bases, with 11 bases spanning the gap. The DNA of the CDR3 is TGTGCCAGCAGCCTCGCGCTCTCTGGCTACACCTTC. This sequence encodes CASSLALSGYTF.

The chain combines TRBV18 with TRBJ2-1; D tentatively reads TRBD1 or TRBD2 (5 bases each). The V end lost 1 base, the J end lost 10 bases, and 8 bases lay between the germline ends. The CDR3 loop spans 12 amino acids. Germline CDR1 and CDR2: KGHSH and LQKENI. The CDR3 nucleotides are TGTGCCAGCTCACCACGAGGGGACGAGCAGTTCTTC. Protein sequence: CASSPRGDEQFF.

The chain is built from TRBV15 and TRBJ1-4, with D unresolved. The CDR3 has 16 amino acids. Trimming removed 0 bases at V and 6 bases at J, with 14 bases between. CDR1 is LNHNV, CDR2 YYDKDF, per germline (reference sequence). The DNA of the CDR3 is TGTGCCACCAGCAGAGATCGGCCCATCGCCTATGAAAAACTGTTTTTT. It encodes CATSRDRPIAYEKLFF.

The chain has TRBV5-4 and TRBJ1-3; a possible D gene is TRBD1 (5 bases). The CDR3 totals 18 residues. Germline-derived CDR1 and CDR2 are SGHNT and YYREEE (reference sequence). Trimming removed 3 bases from V and 0 bases from J, with 19 bases in between. The CDR3 region has the DNA TGTGCCAGCAGCTCGGATGGCAGGGCCTCTCTCTCTGGAAACACCATATATTTT. It is translated as CASSSDGRASLSGNTIYF.

The chain is built from TRBV7-8 and TRBJ2-3; no reliable D call. V was clipped by 4 bases and J by 3 bases, with 8 bases between them. The CDR3 spans 13 residues. CDR1 SGHVS and CDR2 FQNEAQ come from the germline V gene. The CDR3 loop reads CASSWVFTDTQYF. CDR3 coding DNA: TGTGCCAGCAGCTGGGTTTTTACAGATACGCAGTATTTT.

This sequence joins TRBV5-1 and TRBJ2-7; 9 positions match TRBD1. The germline V gene encodes CDR1 SGHRS and CDR2 YFSETQ. This CDR3 has 15 amino acids. The V gene end was trimmed by 3 bases and the J gene end by 1 base; junction bases not matched to a gene: 5. CDR3 loop: CASSSRGQGSYEQYF. CDR3 sequence (DNA): TGCGCCAGCAGCTCGAGGGGACAGGGATCCTACGAGCAGTACTTC.

The chain joins TRBV14 to TRBJ2-3, with TRBD2 matching 14 bases. This CDR3 region has 18 residues. In germline, CDR1 is SGHDN, CDR2 FVKESK. The V segment lost 1 base and the J segment 4 bases; nucleotides outside the gene matches: 7. The CDR3 loop is CASSQGTSGGTLPDTQYF. The CDR3 DNA follows: TGTGCCAGCAGCCAAGGGACTAGCGGGGGGACGCTCCCAGATACGCAGTATTTT.

V gene TRBV6-1 combines with J gene TRBJ2-7; weak D call: TRBD2 (5 bases). From germline, CDR1 is MNHNS and CDR2 SASEGT. The CDR3 is made up of 14 amino acids. Trimming took 10 bases from V and 6 from J, leaving 22 bases between them. In DNA, the CDR3 is TGTGCCACTCTCCCTGGGCGGGCGCGAGGCGAGCAGTACTTC. Its protein is CATLPGRARGEQYF.

The V call is TRBV29-1, the J call TRBJ2-1, with D maybe TRBD1 (5 bases). The CDR3 extends over 13 amino acids. The ends were cut back, 0 bases at V and 8 bases at J, with 11 bases in the middle. CDR1 SQVTM and CDR2 ANQGSEA come from the germline V gene. CDR3 protein: CSVEDLQGYEQFF. DNA of the CDR3: TGCAGCGTTGAAGATCTTCAGGGCTATGAGCAGTTCTTC.

CDR3 in amino acids: CASNTGAYEQYF. The DNA for the CDR3 is TGTGCCAGCAACACAGGAGCCTACGAGCAGTACTTC. The rearrangement uses TRBV6-6 and TRBJ2-7; maybe TRBD1 (5 bases). The germline V gene has CDR1 MNHNY and CDR2 SVGAGI (reference sequence). This CDR3 is 12 amino acids long. V was shortened by 7 bases and J by 2 bases, with 9 bases between the two germline ends.

The CDR3 loop is CASSLGGQGYLETQYF. Here the CDR3 DNA reads TGTGCCAGCAGCTTAGGGGGACAGGGGTATTTAGAGACCCAGTACTTC. The J gene is TRBJ2-5, the V gene TRBV11-3, with 10 bases identical to TRBD1. The V segment lost 1 base and the J segment 4 bases; nucleotides outside the gene matches: 6. This CDR3 region has 16 residues. From germline, CDR1 is SGHNT and CDR2 YENEEA. Together with reference TRBV11-3 and TRBJ2-5, the CDR3 gives the full variable domain: EAGVVQSPRYKIIEKKQPVAFWCNPISGHNTLYWYLQNLGQGPELLIRYENEEAVDDSQLPKDRFSAERLKGVDSTLKIQPAELGDSAVYLCASSLGGQGYLETQYFGPGTRLLVL.

The V call is TRBV6-1, the J call TRBJ1-6; D perhaps matches TRBD1 (5 bases). The CDR3 has 15 residues. The germline V gene encodes CDR1 MNHNS and CDR2 SASEGT. V was cut by 5 bases and J by 6 bases, with 14 bases left in between. Here the CDR3 reads CASSPRDRSNSPLHF. The CDR3 nucleotides read TGTGCCAGCAGTCCCCGGGACCGTTCTAATTCACCCCTCCACTTT.

This clone was seen a single time. This sequence joins TRBV19 and TRBJ1-1; D is ambiguous. Trimming left V 3 bases short and J 4 bases short, with 12 bases between. This CDR3 is built from 14 residues. Germline CDR1 LNHDA, CDR2 SQIVND (reference sequence). The CDR3 is CASSILGSVTEAFF. The CDR3 bases are TGTGCCAGTAGTATTCTCGGGTCGGTCACTGAAGCTTTCTTT. The variable domain in full, completed from reference TRBV19 and TRBJ1-1, reads DGGITQSPKYLFRKEGQNVTLSCEQNLNHDAMYWYRQDPGQGLRLIYYSQIVNDFQKGDIAEGYSVSREKKESFPLTVTSAQKNPTAFYLCASSILGSVTEAFFGQGTRLTVV.

The chain couples TRBV5-1 to TRBJ2-7; tentatively, D is TRBD1 (5 bases). Trimming shortened V by 5 bases and J by 6 bases, and 18 bases separated the two germline ends. The germline gives CDR1 SGHRS, CDR2 YFSETQ. The CDR3 runs 14 residues. The CDR3, as DNA: TGCGCCAGCAGGGATGGGGCTGCCGAACGCGAGCAGTACTTC. Protein: CASRDGAAEREQYF.